This entry lists 2 T cell receptor beta chains sequenced from one sample in a study of T-cell memory formation after mild COVID-19. TCRdb re-analysed the 5' RACE reads in MiXCR, keeping a single row per CDR3 protein. The table includes 560,000 or so distinct CDR3 sequences, 17% detected once. The sequenced sample was PBMCs or a T cell subset sorted from them (not recorded which). Every receptor here comes from an adult woman who had mild COVID-19 (a few samples of this study predate the infection). Cell type and time point are not known.

This clonotype was seen a handful of times. This chain links TRBV6-5 with TRBJ1-6; D may be TRBD1 (6 bases). CDR3 size: 17 residues. V lost 4 bases, J lost 8 bases, and 21 bases lay in between. CDR1 MNHEY and CDR2 SVGAGI come from the germline V gene. The CDR3 loop is CASSFAGTNGDHSPLHF. The CDR3 coding sequence is TGTGCCAGCAGTTTCGCCGGGACAAACGGGGACCATTCACCCCTCCACTTT.

There are a few counts of this clonotype. The V gene is TRBV29-1, the J gene TRBJ1-2; D remains unclear. The CDR3 is 15 residues long. The germline V gene has CDR1 SQVTM and CDR2 ANQGSEA. Trimming shortened V by 4 bases and J by 0 bases, and 15 bases separated the two germline ends. Written as DNA, the CDR3 is TGCAGCGTTGGATCCGCCGTGGTATCTAACTATGGCTACACCTTC. Translating it yields CSVGSAVVSNYGYTF.